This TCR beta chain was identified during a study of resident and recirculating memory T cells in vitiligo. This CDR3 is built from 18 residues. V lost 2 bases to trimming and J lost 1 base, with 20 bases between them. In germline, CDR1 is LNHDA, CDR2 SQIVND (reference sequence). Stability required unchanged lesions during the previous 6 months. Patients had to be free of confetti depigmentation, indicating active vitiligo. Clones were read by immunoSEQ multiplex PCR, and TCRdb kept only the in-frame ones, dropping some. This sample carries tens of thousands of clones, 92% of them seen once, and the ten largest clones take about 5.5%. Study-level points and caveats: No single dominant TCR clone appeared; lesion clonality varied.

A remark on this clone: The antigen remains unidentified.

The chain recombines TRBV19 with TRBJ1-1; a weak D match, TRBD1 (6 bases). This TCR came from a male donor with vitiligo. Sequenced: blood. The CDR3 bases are TGTGCCAGTAGTATAACCGCGTTGGGGGCTTGGGGGAACACTGAAGCTTTCTTT. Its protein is CASSITALGAWGNTEAFF.